This section outlines one T cell receptor beta chain sequence together with its context. Its target is unknown. Deletions cut 6 bases from V and 2 bases from J, with 17 bases between. There are 16 residues in the CDR3. Germline V gene sequence: CDR1 MDHEN, CDR2 SYDVKM. This sample is drawn from a study of cytomegalovirus exposure and HLA in healthy donors. Findings and caveats of the study: The study put roughly 160 TCR beta chains on its list as cytomegalovirus-associated. DRB1 showed the most TCR associations and HLA-C the fewest in a later analysis, as rates varied by HLA locus.

The primer mix had 60 Vbeta and 13 Jbeta primers. Assay used: immunoSEQ multiplex PCR; TCRdb lists only in-frame clones, some missing. The sample has around 99,000 clones; around 77% are singletons. The sample comprised PBMCs. This TCR was recovered from a man aged 40-49 years in good health and CMV-seronegative. This chain links TRBV28 with TRBJ1-3, with D unresolved. CDR3 sequence (DNA): TGTGCCAGCAGCTCCGGACCGAGGGTCCCTGGAAACACCATATATTTT. Translating it yields CASSSGPRVPGNTIYF.